This TCR beta chain was profiled in a study of monozygotic twins with cystic fibrosis. Study context: Roughly 3.3 micrograms of fragmented DNA underwent about 15 PCR cycles for library preparation.

Repertoires were generated with immunoSEQ multiplex PCR, while TCRdb's copy carries only in-frame clones and drops some. The data show about 36,000 clones, nearly 85% seen once. The CDR3 extends over 10 amino acids. The V gene's germline CDR1 is DFQATT and CDR2 SNEGSKA (reference sequence). V gave up 4 bases and J gave up 3 bases, with 4 bases separating them. The V gene is TRBV20-1, the J gene TRBJ2-7, with D unclear. The sequenced material came from blood. The sequence derives from a girl aged 2-10 years with cystic fibrosis. CDR3 DNA: TGCAGTGCTAACAACTACGAGCAGTACTTC. It translates to CSANNYEQYF.